Listed below are T cell receptor beta chains from one sample, sequenced in a study of cytomegalovirus exposure and HLA in healthy donors. TCRdb keeps only in-frame clones here, not all; method: immunoSEQ multiplex PCR. The sample has around 77,000 clones, around 78% seen once. Sequences were obtained from PBMCs. The receptors were gathered from a man aged 35-49 years in good health and CMV-seronegative. Each CDR3 is given with its conserved first and last residue. D genes are given only for firm matches.

J: TRBJ2-7; D: .; V: TRBV7-9; DNA: TGTGCCAGCAGCCCCCAACAGGGTTTGGTCCCCTCCTACGAGCAGTACTTC; CDR3: CASSPQQGLVPSYEQYF
J: TRBJ1-1; D: .; V: TRBV27; DNA: TGTGCCAGCAGTTTATCAGCGATTTGGACTGAAGCTTTCTTT; CDR3: CASSLSAIWTEAFF
J: TRBJ1-4; D: .; V: TRBV30; DNA: TGTGCCTGGAGTGACTGGGAGGGGTATAATGAAAAACTGTTTTTT; CDR3: CAWSDWEGYNEKLFF
J: TRBJ2-1; D: TRBD2; V: TRBV7-2; DNA: TGTGCCAGCAGCTTACGCGGCGGGGGGATTGGCAATGAGCAGTTCTTC; CDR3: CASSLRGGGIGNEQFF
J: TRBJ2-3; D: .; V: TRBV19; DNA: TGTGCCAGTAGTATGCCGGGGGGCCCGACAGATACGCAGTATTTT; CDR3: CASSMPGGPTDTQYF
J: TRBJ1-2; D: .; V: TRBV5-4; DNA: TGTGCCAGCAGCTTTCCATCGGGGAGGGGGAACTATGGCTACACCTTC; CDR3: CASSFPSGRGNYGYTF
J: TRBJ1-2; D: .; V: TRBV4-2; DNA: TGTGCCAGCAGCCAAGCTACCCCCCGGACAGCTAACTATGGCTACACCTTC; CDR3: CASSQATPRTANYGYTF
J: TRBJ2-7; D: TRBD1; V: TRBV5-1; DNA: TGCGCCAGCAGCGGGGGACAGGGGCCCTACGAGCAGTACTTC; CDR3: CASSGGQGPYEQYF
J: TRBJ2-2; D: .; V: TRBV2; DNA: TGTGCCAGCATCAGGACGGGGACAAGGCGGGAGCTGTTTTTT; CDR3: CASIRTGTRRELFF
J: TRBJ2-7; D: .; V: TRBV5-1; DNA: TGCGCCAGCAGCTTGGACAGACCCTACGAGCAGTACTTC; CDR3: CASSLDRPYEQYF
J: TRBJ1-6; D: .; V: TRBV21-1; DNA: TGTGCCAGCAGCAAAGGGACAGGGGTGAGTTCACCCCTCCACTTT; CDR3: CASSKGTGVSSPLHF
J: TRBJ1-6; D: .; V: TRBV5-1; DNA: TGCGCCAGCAGCGTGGGGACCGGGGGAAATTCACCCCTCCACTTT; CDR3: CASSVGTGGNSPLHF
J: TRBJ1-5; D: TRBD1; V: TRBV9; DNA: TGTGCCAGCAGCGTTACAGGGGTGGGACAGCCCCAGCATTTT; CDR3: CASSVTGVGQPQHF
J: TRBJ1-2; D: TRBD1; V: TRBV18; DNA: TGTGCCAGCTCAAAAGGGACAGGGTTTAATAACTATGGCTACACCTTC; CDR3: CASSKGTGFNNYGYTF